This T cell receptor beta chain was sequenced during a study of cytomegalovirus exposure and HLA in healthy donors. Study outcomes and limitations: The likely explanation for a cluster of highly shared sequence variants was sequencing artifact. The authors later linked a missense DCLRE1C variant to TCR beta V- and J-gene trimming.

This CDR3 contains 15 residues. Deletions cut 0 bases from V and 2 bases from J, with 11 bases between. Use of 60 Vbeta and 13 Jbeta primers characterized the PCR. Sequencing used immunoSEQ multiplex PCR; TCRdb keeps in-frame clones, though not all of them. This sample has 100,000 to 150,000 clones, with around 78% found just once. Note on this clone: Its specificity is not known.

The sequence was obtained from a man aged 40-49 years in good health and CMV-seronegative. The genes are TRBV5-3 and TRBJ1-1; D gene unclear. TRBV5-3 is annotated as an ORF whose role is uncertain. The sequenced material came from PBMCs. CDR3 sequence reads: CARSLAGKANTEAFF. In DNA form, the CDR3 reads TGTGCCAGAAGCTTGGCGGGGAAAGCCAACACTGAAGCTTTCTTT.